The 17 T cell receptor beta chains below come from one sample, sequenced in a study of blood T cell repertoires in COVID-19. Only in-frame clones appear in the TCRdb table, and some are missing; sequencing was by immunoSEQ multiplex PCR. The sample has approximately 110,000 clones, 81% seen once. The sequenced material came from peripheral blood. These receptors came from an elderly man with acute or convalescent COVID-19.

The genes are TRBV5-1 and TRBJ1-5, with D tentatively TRBD1 (6 bases). The germline gives CDR1 SGHRS, CDR2 YFSETQ. Deletions cut 2 bases from V and 5 bases from J, with 8 bases between. This CDR3 is 13 amino acids long. The CDR3 sequence is CASSFNRDQPQHF. CDR3 coding DNA: TGCGCCAGCAGCTTCAACAGGGATCAGCCCCAGCATTTT.

This clone appeared a few times. The V gene is TRBV7-9, the J gene TRBJ1-2; D unclear. The CDR3 loop spans 15 amino acids. Trimming took 5 bases from V and 6 from J, leaving 19 bases between them. In germline, CDR1 is SEHNR, CDR2 FQNEAQ (reference sequence). The CDR3 DNA reads as TGTGCCAGCAGCCACCGCAGGCAGGAACATGATGGCTACACCTTC. Protein product: CASSHRRQEHDGYTF. The full variable domain, its missing parts supplied by reference TRBV7-9 and TRBJ1-2, is DTGVSQNPRHKITKRGQNVTFRCDPISEHNRLYWYRQTLGQGPEFLTYFQNEAQLEKSRLLSDRFSAERPKGSFSTLEIQRTEQGDSAMYLCASSHRRQEHDGYTFGSGTRLTVV.

The V gene is TRBV7-9, the J gene TRBJ1-4, with D possibly being TRBD1 (6 bases). The germline V and J ends were trimmed by 3 bases and 0 bases, with 8 bases remaining between them. The CDR3 runs to 15 residues. Germline V gives CDR1 SEHNR, CDR2 FQNEAQ (reference sequence). CDR3: CASSFWTATNEKLFF. The CDR3 region has the DNA TGTGCCAGCAGCTTTTGGACAGCAACTAATGAAAAACTGTTTTTT.

CDR3 nucleotides: TGTGCCAGCAGCACCGGACAGGCCCGGCCAGGGGACGAGCAGTACTTC. As protein: CASSTGQARPGDEQYF. The chain recombines TRBV7-9 with TRBJ2-7, with TRBD1 matching over 7 bases. J gave up 5 bases and V 5 bases, and 15 bases lay outside the gene matches. The germline CDR1 and CDR2 sequences are SEHNR and FQNEAQ (reference sequence). The CDR3 consists of 16 residues.

CDR3 residues: CASSIRGTGEGNQPQHF. CDR3 bases: TGTGCCAGTAGTATACGGGGGACAGGGGAAGGGAATCAGCCCCAGCATTTT. The chain recombines TRBV19 with TRBJ1-5, with TRBD1 identical over 10 bases. CDR3 length: 17 amino acids. V lost 2 bases to trimming and J lost 4 bases; unmatched junction nucleotides: 8. Germline V gives CDR1 LNHDA, CDR2 SQIVND (reference sequence). The full variable domain, in which reference TRBV19 and TRBJ1-5 provide the parts outside the CDR3, is DGGITQSPKYLFRKEGQNVTLSCEQNLNHDAMYWYRQDPGQGLRLIYYSQIVNDFQKGDIAEGYSVSREKKESFPLTVTSAQKNPTAFYLCASSIRGTGEGNQPQHFGDGTRLSIL.

The chain links TRBV19 to TRBJ2-5, with 12 nucleotides matching TRBD2. The germline gives CDR1 LNHDA, CDR2 SQIVND (reference sequence). CDR3 length: 15 residues. Losses at the gene ends were 4 bases for V and 9 bases for J; bases not matched to a gene: 9. The CDR3 spells CASSTLLAGGSAQYF. Here the CDR3 DNA reads TGTGCCAGTAGTACACTTCTAGCGGGAGGGTCGGCCCAGTACTTC.

J is TRBJ2-1 and V is TRBV19; D might be TRBD2 (5 bases). The germline V gene encodes CDR1 LNHDA and CDR2 SQIVND (reference sequence). V lost 4 bases and J 1 base, leaving 17 bases between the germline ends. CDR3 length: 17 amino acids. CDR3 loop: CASSTLGGSRSYNEQFF. CDR3 bases: TGTGCCAGTAGTACCCTTGGAGGCAGTCGGTCCTACAATGAGCAGTTCTTC.

This rearrangement joins TRBV28 to TRBJ2-7; 8 bases match TRBD1. Losses at the gene ends were 6 bases for V and 1 base for J; bases not matched to a gene: 20. Per the germline V gene, CDR1 is MDHEN and CDR2 is SYDVKM. This CDR3 spans 19 amino acids. The CDR3 coding sequence is TGTGCCAGCAGAACTGGATTATACGGTCGGGACAGGACTTCCTACGAGCAGTACTTC. It specifies CASRTGLYGRDRTSYEQYF.

The rearrangement uses TRBV12-3 or TRBV12-4 and TRBJ2-5; tentatively, D is TRBD1 (5 bases). The length of the CDR3 is 13 residues. With 4 bases removed from V and 2 bases from J, the gap between germline ends came to 8 bases. The CDR3 loop is CASSSSGQETQYF. The CDR3 bases are TGTGCCAGCAGTTCGTCAGGGCAAGAGACCCAGTACTTC.

The chain joins TRBV6-2 or TRBV6-3 to TRBJ2-1, with 8 bases aligning to TRBD2. The V gene's germline CDR1 is MNHEY and CDR2 SVGEGT. V was pared by 3 bases and J by 4 bases, with 5 bases of the junction left unmatched. The CDR3 length is 15 residues. CDR3 protein: CASSYFGGVYNEQFF. The CDR3 DNA reads as TGTGCCAGCAGTTATTTCGGGGGGGTTTACAATGAGCAGTTCTTC.

This chain links TRBV30 with TRBJ1-5; D is ambiguous. Germline values: CDR1 GTSNPN, CDR2 SVGIG (reference sequence). V gave up 0 bases and J gave up 1 base, with 7 bases separating them. This CDR3 contains 14 residues. The CDR3 sequence is CAWSVGQSNQPQHF. CDR3 DNA sequence: TGTGCCTGGAGTGTTGGGCAAAGCAATCAGCCCCAGCATTTT.

The chain uses TRBV5-4 and TRBJ1-6, with D unclear. Germline V CDR1 and CDR2: SGHNT, YYREEE (reference sequence). This CDR3 region has 14 residues. The V end was cut by 0 bases, the J end by 9 bases, with 10 bases between. The CDR3 DNA follows: TGTGCCAGCAGCTTGGTAGCCCCGGGTTCACCCCTCCACTTT. This sequence encodes CASSLVAPGSPLHF.

The chain joins TRBV28 to TRBJ1-5; the match to TRBD1 covers 9 bases. The CDR3 consists of 16 residues. J was trimmed by 2 bases and V by 2 bases; bases with no gene match: 4. Per the germline V gene, CDR1 is MDHEN and CDR2 is SYDVKM. The DNA of the CDR3 is TGTGCCAGCAGTTTAACTCGGACAGGGGGCAATCAGCCCCAGCATTTT. It specifies CASSLTRTGGNQPQHF.

V gene TRBV6-4 combines with J gene TRBJ2-1; D unresolved. The germline V gene has CDR1 MRHNA and CDR2 SNTAGT. CDR3 length: 15 amino acids. V lost 0 bases to trimming and J lost 1 base, with 7 bases between them. The chain's CDR3 is CASSDSASSYNEQFF. CDR3 DNA sequence: TGTGCCAGCAGTGACTCGGCTAGTTCCTACAATGAGCAGTTCTTC.

V and J are TRBV3-1 (or the pseudogene TRBV3-2) and TRBJ1-4, with D unclear. The CDR3 covers 13 residues. Deletions cut 4 bases from V and 6 bases from J, with 9 bases between. The germline V gene has CDR1 LGHDT and CDR2 YNNKEL (reference sequence). CDR3 residues: CASSLPGDEKLFF. For the CDR3, the DNA is TGTGCCAGCAGCCTCCCCGGGGATGAAAAACTGTTTTTT.

This chain uses TRBV18 with TRBJ1-5; 8 bases line up with TRBD1. Germline values: CDR1 KGHSH, CDR2 LQKENI. This CDR3 region has 15 residues. The V and J ends lost 5 bases and 4 bases, in that order; junction bases with no gene match: 7. The CDR3 DNA sequence: TGTGCCAGCTCAGGGGCAGGGGGCAGGAATCAGCCCCAGCATTTT. Amino acids: CASSGAGGRNQPQHF.

In this sample, this clone turned up once. The chain carries TRBV29-1 and TRBJ2-3, with 10 positions matching TRBD2. The CDR3 sequence is 16 residues long. Germline V lookup: CDR1 SQVTM, CDR2 ANQGSEA. V lost 4 bases and J lost 1; bases outside the gene matches: 8. The CDR3 spells CSVGRGLAGGTDTQYF. The CDR3 nucleotides are TGCAGCGTTGGGAGGGGGCTAGCGGGAGGCACAGATACGCAGTATTTT.